This T cell receptor (beta chain) was profiled in a study of early T cells in non-severe SARS-CoV-2 infection. For the study at large: Sequenced material consisted of bulk RNA (from unsorted whole blood), and chains were unpaired.

The table lists this clonotype with many counts. Using its own MiXCR run on the 5' RACE reads, TCRdb lists one record per CDR3 protein. The table includes 85,000 to 100,000 distinct CDR3 sequences, more than 9.5% detected once. Germline V CDR1 and CDR2: SGHTA, FQGNSA. V lost 5 bases and J lost 4, with 15 bases in between. CDR3 length equals 15 residues. Sequencing was performed on whole blood. This TCR was recovered from an adult who was a healthcare worker with PCR-confirmed SARS-CoV-2 infection or an uninfected control (not recorded which). This rearrangement joins TRBV7-2 to TRBJ2-1; a possible D gene is TRBD1 (6 bases). The CDR3 region has the DNA TGTGCCAGCAGCCAACAGGGTACCCTTTACAATGAGCAGTTCTTC. Translated: CASSQQGTLYNEQFF.